A selection of T cell receptor beta chains follows, all from one sample in a study of T cell changes during pregnancy in multiple sclerosis. The method was immunoSEQ multiplex PCR; TCRdb's version includes in-frame clones alone and lacks a portion of them. The profile shows fewer than 60,000 clones, approximately 95% of them singletons. Sequenced material: CD4+ T cells from peripheral blood mononuclear cells, taken in the third trimester of pregnancy. These receptors were taken from a female donor with multiple sclerosis, enrolled in a pregnancy study. CDR3s include the opening cysteine and the closing phenylalanine or tryptophan. D genes are given only for firm matches. Clone size, where shown, is once, few, many, or a class for clones that have expanded.

D,size,J,V,DNA,CDR3
TRBD1,-,TRBJ1-4,TRBV19,TGTGCCAGTACTCCCTACCCGTTTGGACAGGAGAATGAAAAACTGTTTTTT,CASTPYPFGQENEKLFF
TRBD1,-,TRBJ1-6,TRBV7-2,TGTGCCAGCAGCAAAAGGACAGGGGATAATTCACCCCTCCACTTT,CASSKRTGDNSPLHF
TRBD2,-,TRBJ2-3,TRBV5-6,TGTGCCAGCAGCTTAACGGGTAGCGGGGGCACAGATACGCAGTATTTT,CASSLTGSGGTDTQYF
-,-,TRBJ2-7,TRBV5-1,TGCGCCAGCTCTCTCTTAGGACATTCCTACGAGCAGTACTTC,CASSLLGHSYEQYF
-,-,TRBJ1-5,TRBV27,TGTGCCAGCAGTTTAAGCAGGGTGGATCAGCCCCAGCATTTT,CASSLSRVDQPQHF
TRBD1,-,TRBJ1-2,TRBV6-5,TGTGCCAGCAGACTGGGACAGGGGGTAGGAGGCTACACCTTC,CASRLGQGVGGYTF
TRBD2,-,TRBJ2-1,TRBV29-1,TGCAGCGTCTTTTCGACTAGCGGGGGGCCGAGTGTTTTCAATGAGCAGTTCTTC,CSVFSTSGGPSVFNEQFF
-,-,TRBJ2-5,TRBV7-9,TGTGCCAGCAGCTTGGCGAGAGGTTCCGAGACCCAGTACTTC,CASSLARGSETQYF
TRBD2,-,TRBJ2-3,TRBV6-5,TGTGCCAGCAGTTACTCGATCCCCCTAGCGGGAGATACGCAGTATTTT,CASSYSIPLAGDTQYF
-,once,TRBJ1-5,TRBV19,TGTGCCAGTAGTATAATAACAGGCAGCCGGCAGCCCCAGCATTTT,CASSIITGSRQPQHF
-,-,TRBJ1-5,TRBV6-5,TGTGCCAGCAGGGCCGGGTATAGCAATCAGCCCCAGCATTTT,CASRAGYSNQPQHF
TRBD1,-,TRBJ1-4,TRBV10-3,TGTGCCATCAGCCCGACAGGGAAGGGCAATGAAAAACTGTTTTTT,CAISPTGKGNEKLFF
TRBD2,-,TRBJ2-1,TRBV7-2,TGTGCCAGCAGCTCTCTAGCGGGGTCCTACAATGAGCAGTTCTTC,CASSSLAGSYNEQFF
TRBD1,-,TRBJ2-6,TRBV5-6,TGTGCCAGCAGCATCGGACAGGCGGGTGGGGCCAACGTCCTGACTTTC,CASSIGQAGGANVLTF
-,-,TRBJ2-7,TRBV9,TGTGCCAGCAGCGCTGTGGACAGCTCCTACGAGCAGTACTTC,CASSAVDSSYEQYF
-,-,TRBJ2-7,TRBV11-3,TGTGCCAGCAGCTTAGTCAGCTACGAGCAGTACTTC,CASSLVSYEQYF
-,-,TRBJ2-7,TRBV27,TGTGCCAGCAGTAGGGGGATAGGAATAGGCGAGCAGTACTTC,CASSRGIGIGEQYF